This T cell receptor beta chain was sequenced in a study of shared clonotypes between healthy human individuals. TCRdb keeps only in-frame clones here, not all; method: immunoSEQ multiplex PCR. The sample yields approximately 2.5 million clones, approximately 92% seen once. Germline-derived CDR1 and CDR2 are SEHNR and FQNEAQ (reference sequence). V lost 2 bases and J lost 6, with 13 bases in between. The CDR3 is 14 amino acids. J is TRBJ1-2 and V is TRBV7-9, with a possible D match to TRBD1 (5 bases). Sample: naive CD4+ T cells sorted from blood. The subset is: CD45RA+ positively selected. The TCR sequence derives from a man younger than 30 in good health. DNA of the CDR3: TGTGCCAGCAGCTTACAGGGATGGTCGGATGGCTACACCTTC. It is translated as CASSLQGWSDGYTF.